This T cell receptor (beta chain) was sequenced for a study of T cell responses to AZD1222 COVID-19 vaccine (dated by TCRdb to 2020 to 2022). Looking at the study overall: Because spike-specific TCR depth and breadth did not differ between the two schedules, AZD1222 recipients who got a second dose at roughly 4 weeks were pooled with those who got a second dose at roughly 12 weeks. TCR sequencing was performed for roughly 250 trial participants, of whom approximately 200 were given two doses of AZD1222 and approximately 26 were given two doses of MenACWY control vaccine. Trial participants were enrolled into age subgroups of 18-55, 56-69 and 70-plus years, which contained about 150, 28 and 57 TCR-sequenced participants, respectively. What the authors observed across the whole study: The 56-69-year group was small, and its depth increase did not reach significance, likely because of low power. Because no day 14 peak-response samples were available, the repertoires could be characterized only after the peak T cell response. The whole spike protein was spanned by vaccine-associated CD4 TCRs, and dominant responses were seen in regions 160-218 and 743-854. Participants were mostly white British and included more females than males, and it was suggested by the authors that clonal diversity may have been underestimated. Nearly half of unique spike-specific TCRs reportedly recognized epitopes outside regions mutated in the B.1.351 and B.1.1.7 variants. Conclusions about previously exposed vaccinees were limited because only a handful of AZD1222 recipients were SARS-CoV-2 seropositive at baseline. A significant rise in spike-specific TCR breadth and depth was observed after two AZD1222 doses relative to day 0 and relative to MenACWY recipients.

For this clone: The antigen this receptor binds is unknown. Base qualities were left out, and no much larger clone turns up one base away.

The CDR3 regions of human TCRbeta chains were subjected to immunosequencing. Processing in the source paper ran as follows. TCRs in the repertoires were compared against a reference library of SARS-CoV-2-specific TCRs that had been generated with the MIRA antigen-specificity platform. Breadth meant the fraction of unique TCRs that were SARS-CoV-2-associated, whereas depth meant the fraction of total T cells that were SARS-CoV-2-associated. Using the MIRA data, each spike-specific TCR was assigned both to the spike region to which the TCR was reactive and to a CD4 or CD8 class. Log10-transformed breadth and depth values were compared by one-way ANOVA with Sidak's multiple comparisons tests. Not all clones reach the TCRdb copy of this immuneACCESS table, which keeps in-frame sequences only. Checked studies attribute under half of the gap to unresolved V genes and leave the rest unexplained. Clone size and the V and J calls come from that table; the DNA yielded D and trimming. This sample gives around 96,000 clones in total; about 88% of them show up just once. The top ten clonotypes cover over 2.5% of the sample.

The time point label corresponds to: baseline before first vaccination. Vaccinee samples were obtained from the UK trials COV001 and COV002, which included a single-blind randomized controlled phase 2/3 trial of AZD1222 (ChAdOx1 nCoV-19) in healthy adults. Trial participant PBMC samples were collected at day 0 and day 28 after the second dose for TCRbeta chain sequencing. The CDR3 runs 14 residues from the cysteine to the phenylalanine. This entry keeps only the CDR3 DNA: 42 bases, framed from base 1. V sheds 4 bases and J sheds 3 bases, leaving 13 bases between their ends. Source: peripheral blood, taken on day 0 of AZD1222 vaccination. The sequence links TRBV5-3 to TRBJ1-1; a tentative D call is TRBD1 (6 bases match). TRBV5-3 is filed as an ORF, its function uncertain. The receptor's source is an adult in good health. DNA sequence: TGTGCCAGAAGCGTACCAGGGGAGTACACTGAAGCTTTCTTT. This codes for CARSVPGEYTEAFF.